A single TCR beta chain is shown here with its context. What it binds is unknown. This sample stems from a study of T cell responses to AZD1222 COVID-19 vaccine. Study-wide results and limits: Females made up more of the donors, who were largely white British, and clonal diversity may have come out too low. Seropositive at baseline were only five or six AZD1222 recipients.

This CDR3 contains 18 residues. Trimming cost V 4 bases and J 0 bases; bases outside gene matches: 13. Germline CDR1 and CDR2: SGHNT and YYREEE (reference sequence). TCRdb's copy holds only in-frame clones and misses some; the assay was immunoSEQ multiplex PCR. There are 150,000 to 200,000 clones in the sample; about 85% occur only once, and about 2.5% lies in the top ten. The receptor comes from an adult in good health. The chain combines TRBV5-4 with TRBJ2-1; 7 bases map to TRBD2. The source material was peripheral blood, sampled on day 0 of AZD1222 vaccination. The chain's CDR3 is CASSPGPSGRGSYNEQFF. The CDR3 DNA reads TGTGCCAGCAGCCCTGGCCCATCAGGGAGGGGCTCCTACAATGAGCAGTTCTTC. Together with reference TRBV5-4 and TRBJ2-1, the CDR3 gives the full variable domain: ETGVTQSPTHLIKTRGQQVTLRCSSQSGHNTVSWYQQALGQGPQFIFQYYREEENGRGNFPPRFSGLQFPNYSSELNVNALELDDSALYLCASSPGPSGRGSYNEQFFGPGTRLTVL.